This T cell receptor beta chain came from a study of a mutant IDH1 vaccine in newly diagnosed glioma. The time point is: week 11, during vaccination. Every vaccination contained 300 ug of the mutant IDH1 20-mer peptide and was paired with topical imiquimod. This CDR3 comprises 15 residues. Trimming cost V 4 bases and J 8 bases; bases outside gene matches: 8. The V gene's germline CDR1 is SGHDN and CDR2 FVKESK. A remark on this clone: Antigen unknown.

Some clones are missing from TCRdb's copy, which holds only in-frame ones; the method was immunoSEQ multiplex PCR. The sample has roughly 57,000 clones, about 91% seen once. Sequencing was performed on PBMCs, taken from a glioma patient whose treatment included an IDH1 peptide vaccine. The clonotype originates from a man aged 40-49 years with glioma. The V and J genes are TRBV14 and TRBJ1-2, with TRBD1 matching 12 bases. CDR3 nucleotide sequence: TGTGCCAGCAGCCCCGGTTGGGACAGGGGGCGCGGCTACACCTTC. Amino acid sequence: CASSPGWDRGRGYTF.